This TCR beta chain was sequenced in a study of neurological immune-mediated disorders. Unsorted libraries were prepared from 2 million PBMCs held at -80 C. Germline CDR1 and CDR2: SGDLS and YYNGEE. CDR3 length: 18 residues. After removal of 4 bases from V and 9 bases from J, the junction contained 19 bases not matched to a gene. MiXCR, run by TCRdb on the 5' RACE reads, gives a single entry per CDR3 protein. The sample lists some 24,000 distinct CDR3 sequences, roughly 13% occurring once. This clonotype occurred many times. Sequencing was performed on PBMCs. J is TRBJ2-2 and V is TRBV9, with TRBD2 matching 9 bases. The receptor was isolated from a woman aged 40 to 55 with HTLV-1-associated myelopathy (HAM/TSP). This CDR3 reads CASSPRELTSGSVRELFF. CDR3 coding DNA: TGTGCCAGCAGCCCAAGGGAGTTGACTAGCGGCAGTGTGAGGGAGCTGTTTTTT.